The next 11 T cell receptor beta chains were all read from a single sample in a study of blood T cell repertoires in COVID-19. Data came from immunoSEQ multiplex PCR; TCRdb stores just in-frame clones and leaves some out. The sample consists of about 60,000 clones, around 91% of them appearing once. The specimen was peripheral blood. Every receptor here comes from a man aged 55 to 70 with active COVID-19.

This clone occurred once. The CDR3 region is CASSISVGRAYEQYF. The CDR3, as DNA: TGTGCCAGCAGCATTAGTGTCGGGAGGGCCTACGAGCAGTACTTC. The chain combines TRBV5-8 with TRBJ2-7, with 8 positions matching TRBD2. CDR3 length: 15 amino acids. The V gene's germline CDR1 is SGHTS and CDR2 YDEGEE. The junction had 8 bases not matched to a gene; V was cut back by 4 bases and J by 2 bases.

The CDR3: CASSLASVGRDYGYTF. CDR3 sequence (DNA): TGTGCCAGCAGCTTGGCCTCCGTTGGCAGGGACTATGGCTACACCTTC. The chain links TRBV5-6 to TRBJ1-2; tentative D call: TRBD1 (5 bases). Trimming pared 0 bases from V and 3 bases from J, leaving 15 bases between. From germline, CDR1 is SGHDT and CDR2 YYEEEE. The CDR3 consists of 16 residues.

The V and J genes are TRBV18 and TRBJ1-3, with TRBD1 identical over 8 bases. Germline trimming cut 6 bases from V and 0 bases from J; bases unmatched to any gene: 10. The CDR3 has 17 amino acids. CDR1 KGHSH and CDR2 LQKENI come from the germline V gene. In DNA form, the CDR3 reads TGTGCCAGCTCTCCTACAGGGGGTCCTAACTCTGGAAACACCATATATTTT. It encodes CASSPTGGPNSGNTIYF.

A note on this clone: Its ends do not fully match the called genes, so a read error is possible. The J gene is TRBJ2-1, the V gene TRBV7-9, with TRBD2 matching over 7 bases. The germline V gene has CDR1 SEHNR and CDR2 FQNEAQ (reference sequence). The CDR3 runs 16 residues. The CDR3 nucleotides read TGTGCCAGCAGCTTGTCTAGCGGCGAGAGGTTCTTGGAGGGTCTCTTC. Its protein is CASSLSSGERFLEGLF.

This chain links TRBV19 with TRBJ2-7, with 7 bases fitting TRBD1. There are 14 residues in the CDR3. With 7 bases clipped from V and 1 base from J, the junction kept 7 bases outside the gene matches. Germline lookup yields CDR1 LNHDA and CDR2 SQIVND (reference sequence). The CDR3 sequence is CASKGTARSYEQYF. CDR3 nucleotide sequence: TGTGCCAGTAAGGGGACAGCCAGATCCTACGAGCAGTACTTC.

This chain joins TRBV23-1 and TRBJ2-7, with a tentative D call TRBD1 (5 bases). TRBV23-1 is flagged as an ORF with uncertain function. The CDR3 loop spans 15 amino acids. Trimming took off 5 bases at V and 4 bases at J, with 18 bases between the two ends. CDR3 DNA sequence: TGCGCCAGCAGTAGTGCACAGAACAAGGGGTACGAGCAGTACTTC. This translates into CASSSAQNKGYEQYF.

The chain carries TRBV23-1 and TRBJ1-5; a possible D gene is TRBD1 (6 bases). TRBV23-1 is annotated as an ORF whose role is uncertain. Trimming removed 6 bases from V and 3 bases from J, with 15 bases in between. The CDR3 extends over 15 amino acids. The CDR3 here is CASSQGWADNQPQHF. CDR3 DNA sequence: TGCGCCAGCAGCCAGGGGTGGGCGGACAATCAGCCCCAGCATTTT.

The chain joins TRBV6-2 or TRBV6-3 to TRBJ2-7, with 7 bases that match TRBD1. V gave up 2 bases and J gave up 2 bases; unmatched junction bases: 6. The V gene's germline CDR1 is MNHEY and CDR2 SVGEGT. CDR3 length equals 15 residues. The CDR3 DNA reads as TGTGCCAGCAGTTACAAGCCCACAGGGGCCTACGAGCAGTACTTC. It translates to CASSYKPTGAYEQYF.

This clone was seen more than once but under ten times. The V gene is TRBV6-6, the J gene TRBJ2-7; 11 bases match TRBD2. V was clipped by 7 bases and J by 7 bases; unmatched bases: 9. The length of the CDR3 is 14 residues. Per germline, CDR1 MNHNY and CDR2 SVGAGI (reference sequence). The CDR3 DNA reads TGTGCCAGCATTTTAGCGGGAGGGCCTGGGGAGCAGTACTTC. This encodes CASILAGGPGEQYF.

The chain is built from TRBV9 and TRBJ2-1, with 10 bases fitting TRBD2. Per germline, CDR1 SGDLS and CDR2 YYNGEE. V shed 4 bases, J shed 8 bases, and the junction held 12 bases outside the gene matches. The CDR3 has 16 amino acids. The DNA for the CDR3 is TGTGCCAGCAGCCCATACTCTAGCGGGAGCCCCCATGAGCAGTTCTTC. As protein: CASSPYSSGSPHEQFF.

This clone was seen once. V gene TRBV6-2 or TRBV6-3 combines with J gene TRBJ2-7; possibly TRBD1 for D (6 bases). CDR1 MNHEY and CDR2 SVGEGT come from the germline V gene. The CDR3 is 18 amino acids. V lost 2 bases, J lost 6 bases, and 26 bases lay in between. The CDR3 here is CASSYSSHRGTGPLEQYF. As DNA, the CDR3 is TGTGCCAGCAGTTACAGCAGTCATCGGGGTACAGGGCCCCTCGAGCAGTACTTC.